The present T cell receptor (beta chain) was sequenced within a study of T cells in Graves' hyperthyroidism and ophthalmopathy. Study-wide background: Any treatment followed the collection of peripheral blood at initial diagnosis.

Amplification of TCR beta CDR3 regions was performed using RNA transcripts as template. During a first-round RT-PCR of the TCR CDR3, the HTBI primer set was used. TCRdb re-derived calls from the multiplex PCR reads in MiXCR, one entry per CDR3 protein. This sample carries hundreds of thousands of distinct CDR3 sequences, roughly 40% of them seen once, and the ten largest clones take approximately 8.7%. Among the patients, aged 18 to 65, hyperthyroidism was newly diagnosed and had lasted under 2 months. Sequenced: blood. The receptor was derived from a man aged 18 to 30 with Graves' hyperthyroidism.

In nucleotides, the CDR3 is TGCGCCAGCAGCCAAGGGGACAGGATCAAGGAGACCCAGTACTTC. Translating it yields CASSQGDRIKETQYF. The chain employs TRBV4-1 and TRBJ2-5; 8 positions agree with TRBD1. Germline V CDR1 and CDR2: MGHRA, YSYEKL. The CDR3 is made up of 15 amino acids. V trimming: 1 base; J trimming: 5 bases; junction bases outside the gene matches: 6.